The sequence of this TCR beta chain was determined in a study of blood T cell repertoires in COVID-19. Study details: In each case, the material was cDNA or gDNA derived from T cells, B-cell-depleted T cells, or PBMCs.

Per the original data handling: Nucleated cell number was recorded as an estimate derived from reference gene primer amplification. TCRdb keeps only in-frame clones here, not all; method: immunoSEQ multiplex PCR. Clone size and the V and J calls come from that table; the DNA yielded D and trimming. The data contain 250,000 or so clones, 70% to 85% of them seen just once; the ten biggest clones take up about 2%. The germline V gene encodes CDR1 MNHEY and CDR2 SVGEGT. Trimming shortened V by 4 bases and J by 11 bases, and 21 bases separated the two germline ends. CDR3 length: 16 amino acids. Material for sequencing was peripheral blood. The TCR sequence derives from a man aged 40-55 years who had recovered from COVID-19. J is TRBJ1-6 and V is TRBV6-2 or TRBV6-3; D perhaps matches TRBD1 (5 bases). Written as DNA, the CDR3 is TGTGCCAGCAGTTTAAACGTTGGGGCTGGATGGACACCCCTCCACTTT. Its translation is CASSLNVGAGWTPLHF.